These 3 T cell receptor beta chains were all obtained from the same sample, sequenced in a study of cytomegalovirus exposure and HLA in healthy donors. PCR used 60 Vbeta primers and 13 Jbeta primers. Here immunoSEQ multiplex PCR was the method, and the copy in TCRdb shows in-frame clones only, minus some. Of more than 200,000 clones listed, about 83% are singletons. Sequencing used PBMCs. These receptors were taken from a girl aged 10-17 years in good health and CMV-seronegative.

The CDR3 region has the DNA TGTGCCAGCAGCTCAATCAGGGGGCGAGGGAACTATGGCTACACCTTC. Residues: CASSSIRGRGNYGYTF. V gene TRBV5-5 combines with J gene TRBJ1-2; 8 nucleotides agree with TRBD1. The CDR3 contains 16 residues. After removal of 3 bases from V and 2 bases from J, the junction contained 9 bases not matched to a gene. Germline assignment: CDR1 SGHKS and CDR2 YYEKEE (reference sequence).

The chain recombines TRBV9 with TRBJ2-3, with 14 bases matching TRBD2. Trimming took 0 bases from V and 5 from J; bases not matched to a gene: 14. Germline V gene lookup returns CDR1 SGDLS and CDR2 YYNGEE. The CDR3 sequence is 20 residues long. CDR3 protein: CASSVAASGGLAGGGDTQYF. DNA for the CDR3: TGTGCCAGCAGCGTAGCCGCCTCAGGAGGACTAGCGGGAGGAGGAGATACGCAGTATTTT.

CDR3 amino acids: CASSTSTKQYF. The CDR3 DNA follows: TGTGCCAGTAGTACCTCTACGAAGCAGTACTTC. This sequence joins TRBV19 and TRBJ2-7; D is undetermined. The V gene's germline CDR1 is LNHDA and CDR2 SQIVND (reference sequence). This CDR3 has 11 residues. The ends were cut back, 4 bases at V and 8 bases at J, with 9 bases in the middle.